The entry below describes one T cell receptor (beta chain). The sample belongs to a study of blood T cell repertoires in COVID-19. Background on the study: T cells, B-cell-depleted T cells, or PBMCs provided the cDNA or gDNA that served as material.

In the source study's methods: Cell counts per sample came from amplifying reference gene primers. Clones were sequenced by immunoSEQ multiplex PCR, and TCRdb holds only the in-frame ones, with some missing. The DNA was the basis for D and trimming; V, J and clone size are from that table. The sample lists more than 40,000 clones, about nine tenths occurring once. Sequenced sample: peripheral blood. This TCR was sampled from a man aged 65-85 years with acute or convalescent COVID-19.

CDR3 residues: CASSLEDWGEAFF. The CDR3 DNA reads as TGTGCCAGCAGTTTAGAGGACTGGGGTGAAGCTTTCTTT. This chain uses TRBV12-3 or TRBV12-4 with TRBJ1-1; D is unclear. The V gene lost 1 base and the J gene lost 7 bases, with 10 bases spanning the gap. This CDR3 is built from 13 residues.